The 4 T cell receptor beta chains below were found in one sample sequenced in a study of cytomegalovirus exposure and HLA in healthy donors. It was with 60 Vbeta and 13 Jbeta primers that the PCR ran. Some clones are missing from TCRdb's copy, which holds only in-frame ones; the method was immunoSEQ multiplex PCR. The sample holds about 140,000 clones, around three quarters seen once. Sample: PBMCs. The receptors shown here come from a man aged 40-50 years in good health and CMV-seropositive.

Details on this clone: A read error may account for a junction end that differs from germline. The rearrangement links TRBV6-6 to TRBJ2-7, with TRBD1 matching 10 bases. Germline V gene data show CDR1 as MNHNY and CDR2 as SVGAGI (reference sequence). CDR3 length: 12 amino acids. Written as DNA, the CDR3 is TGTGCCAGCAGCGTATCCGGGACAGGGGTAGACTTC. Its translation is CASSVSGTGVDF.

V and J are TRBV7-3 and TRBJ2-7, with TRBD1 as a possible D gene (7 bases). Germline V gene data show CDR1 as SGHTA and CDR2 as FQGTGA. Trimming took 5 bases from V and 2 from J, leaving 19 bases between them. The CDR3 has 16 amino acids. The CDR3 coding sequence is TGTGCCAGCAGCCCTACTAGCCGGGACAGCCCCTACGAGCAGTACTTC. Its translation: CASSPTSRDSPYEQYF.

CDR3 sequence: CASSTGTGTYEQYF. CDR3 DNA: TGTGCCAGCAGTACCGGGACAGGGACTTACGAGCAGTACTTC. The rearrangement joins TRBV6-5 to TRBJ2-7, with 9 bases identical to TRBD1. The CDR3 sequence is 14 residues long. Germline CDR1 MNHEY, CDR2 SVGAGI. Trimming removed 5 bases from V and 4 bases from J; junction bases left unmatched: 6.

This clone appeared a single time. The chain carries TRBV23-1 and TRBJ2-7, with D maybe TRBD2 (6 bases). TRBV23-1 is reported as an ORF; its role is uncertain. V was shortened by 2 bases and J by 1 base, with 15 bases between the two germline ends. The CDR3 has 16 residues. Written as DNA, the CDR3 is TGCGCCAGCAGTCAACCTGGACCTGGGACTTCCTACGAGCAGTACTTC. Encoded protein: CASSQPGPGTSYEQYF.